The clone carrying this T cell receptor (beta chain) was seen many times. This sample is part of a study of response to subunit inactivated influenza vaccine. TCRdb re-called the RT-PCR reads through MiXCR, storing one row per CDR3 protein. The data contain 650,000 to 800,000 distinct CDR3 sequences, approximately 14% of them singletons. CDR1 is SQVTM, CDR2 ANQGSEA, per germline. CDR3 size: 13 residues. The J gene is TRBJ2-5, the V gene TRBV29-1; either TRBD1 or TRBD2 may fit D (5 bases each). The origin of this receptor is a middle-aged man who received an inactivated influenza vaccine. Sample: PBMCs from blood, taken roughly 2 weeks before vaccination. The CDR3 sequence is CSGTWGSQETQYF. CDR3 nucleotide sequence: TGCAGTGGGACCTGGGGGAGTCAAGAGACCCAGTACTTC.